This T cell receptor beta chain was sequenced for a study of T-cell reconstitution after alpha-beta-depleted transplantation in children. Worth noting for this clonotype: Its antigen is undetermined.

The study's findings and limits: One year after transplant, T-cell counts and diversity came mostly from newly produced T cells. Several patients had high TCRbeta diversity at day 60; it came from surviving recipient T cells and thymic progenitors.

Researchers prepared the TCRbeta library using unique molecular identifiers, the study reports. TCRdb redid the calling of the PCR reads with MiXCR, one entry per CDR3 protein. The table records about 980,000 distinct CDR3 sequences, about 26% of them present only once. The CDR3 runs to 13 residues. With 5 bases removed from V and 4 bases from J, the gap between germline ends came to 11 bases. Germline V gene lookup returns CDR1 MGHRA and CDR2 YSYEKL. The sample here was PBMCs, mostly from graft donor cells, taken 360 days after TCRalphabeta/CD19-depleted stem cell transplant. This TCR was sampled from a boy under three years old who had a stem cell transplant for SCID, so the T cells may come from the graft donor. This sequence joins TRBV4-1 and TRBJ1-1; D remains unclear. The CDR3 sequence is CASSMARATEAFF. For the CDR3, the DNA is TGCGCCAGCAGCATGGCTAGGGCCACTGAAGCTTTCTTT.